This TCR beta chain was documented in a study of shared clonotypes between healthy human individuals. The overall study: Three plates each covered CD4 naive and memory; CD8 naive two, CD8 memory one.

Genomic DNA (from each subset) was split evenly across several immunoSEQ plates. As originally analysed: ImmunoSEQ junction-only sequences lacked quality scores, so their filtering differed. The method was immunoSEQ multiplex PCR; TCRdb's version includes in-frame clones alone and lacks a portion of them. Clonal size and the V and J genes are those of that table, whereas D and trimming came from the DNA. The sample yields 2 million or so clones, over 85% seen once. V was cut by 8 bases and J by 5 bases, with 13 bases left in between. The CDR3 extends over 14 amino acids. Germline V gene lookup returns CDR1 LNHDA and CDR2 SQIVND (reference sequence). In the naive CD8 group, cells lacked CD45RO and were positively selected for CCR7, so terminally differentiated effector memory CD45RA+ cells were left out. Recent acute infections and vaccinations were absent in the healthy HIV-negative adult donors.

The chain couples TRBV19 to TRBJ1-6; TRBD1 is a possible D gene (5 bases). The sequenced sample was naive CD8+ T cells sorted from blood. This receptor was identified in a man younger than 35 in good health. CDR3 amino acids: CASGPGVNNSPLHF. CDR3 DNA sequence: TGTGCCAGTGGGCCGGGGGTAAATAATTCACCCCTCCACTTT.